These 30 T cell receptor beta chains share one sample of origin, sequenced in a study of shared clonotypes between healthy human individuals. The repertoire was sequenced with immunoSEQ multiplex PCR; TCRdb's copy has only in-frame clones and lacks some. The sample lists about 1.5 million clones; 96% were seen once. The material sequenced was naive CD4+ T cells sorted from blood. The subset is: CD45RA+ positively selected. The receptors come from a man aged 25 to 40 in good health.

V is TRBV14 and J is TRBJ1-2; D unresolved. V dropped 4 bases and J dropped 7 bases, with 10 bases sitting between them. Germline V gene sequence: CDR1 SGHDN, CDR2 FVKESK. The CDR3 is 12 residues long. The CDR3 region is CASSRHGSGYTF. In DNA, the CDR3 is TGTGCCAGCAGCCGTCACGGCTCTGGCTACACCTTC.

Note on this clone: This sample includes further DNA sequences coding for the same CDR3. The V call is TRBV14, the J call TRBJ2-7, with no clear D. This CDR3 comprises 11 residues. V was pared by 2 bases and J by 5 bases, with 4 bases between. Germline V gene lookup returns CDR1 SGHDN and CDR2 FVKESK. The CDR3 sequence: CASSQSNEQYF. The CDR3 bases are TGTGCCAGCAGCCAATCGAACGAGCAGTACTTC.

In DNA, the CDR3 is TGTGCCAGTAGTATCGAGGGGGTTACTAGCACAGATACGCAGTATTTT. This codes for CASSIEGVTSTDTQYF. This chain joins TRBV19 and TRBJ2-3; a possible D gene is TRBD1 (6 bases). The CDR3 covers 16 residues. CDR1 and CDR2 (germline): LNHDA, SQIVND (reference sequence). Between the trimmed V and J ends, which lost 3 bases and 0 bases, there was a span of 13 bases.

The CDR3 region has the DNA TGTGCCAGTAGCGAGGGACAGCCTTGGCCCCAGCATTTT. Translated, it gives CASSEGQPWPQHF. This chain links TRBV19 with TRBJ1-5; 7 bases line up with TRBD1. In germline, CDR1 is LNHDA, CDR2 SQIVND (reference sequence). The CDR3 runs 13 residues. Trimming removed 6 bases from V and 9 bases from J; junction bases left unmatched: 8.

The V gene is TRBV27, the J gene TRBJ2-3, with D perhaps TRBD2 (7 bases). This CDR3 is built from 14 residues. Trimming pared 6 bases from V and 3 bases from J, leaving 13 bases between. Per the germline V gene, CDR1 is MNHEY and CDR2 is SMNVEV (reference sequence). DNA for the CDR3: TGTGCCAGCAGGCGGGGGCTCTTGACAGATACGCAGTATTTT. It translates to CASRRGLLTDTQYF.

The chain has TRBV19 and TRBJ1-3; 10 nucleotides align to TRBD1. CDR1 LNHDA and CDR2 SQIVND come from the germline V gene (reference sequence). CDR3 length equals 15 residues. The junction had 4 bases not matched to a gene; V was cut back by 6 bases and J by 2 bases. The CDR3: CASRSGTGAGNTIYF. The CDR3 DNA is TGTGCCAGTAGATCCGGGACAGGGGCTGGAAACACCATATATTTT.

The chain joins TRBV5-4 to TRBJ2-7; 16 bases match TRBD2. Per the germline V gene, CDR1 is SGHNT and CDR2 is YYREEE (reference sequence). This CDR3 has 17 amino acids. The V gene end was trimmed by 4 bases and the J gene end by 3 bases; junction bases not matched to a gene: 7. As DNA, the CDR3 is TGTGCCAGCAGCCTCACGGGACTAGCGGGAGGGTACTACGAGCAGTACTTC. It specifies CASSLTGLAGGYYEQYF.

As regards this clone: The sample has other DNA sequences that encode this CDR3 too. Here the CDR3 reads CASSILAASTDTQYF. DNA for the CDR3: TGTGCCAGTAGTATCCTAGCGGCAAGCACAGATACGCAGTATTTT. This rearrangement joins TRBV19 to TRBJ2-3, with 7 positions matching TRBD2. V gave up 3 bases and J gave up 0 bases; unmatched junction bases: 3. The CDR3 is 15 amino acids. Germline CDR1 reads LNHDA; CDR2 reads SQIVND (reference sequence). The complete variable domain, with remaining parts taken from reference TRBV19 and TRBJ2-3, reads DGGITQSPKYLFRKEGQNVTLSCEQNLNHDAMYWYRQDPGQGLRLIYYSQIVNDFQKGDIAEGYSVSREKKESFPLTVTSAQKNPTAFYLCASSILAASTDTQYFGPGTRLTVL.

The chain recombines TRBV28 with TRBJ2-3, with D possibly TRBD1 on 5 matching bases. In germline, CDR1 is MDHEN, CDR2 SYDVKM. Trimming removed 5 bases at V and 7 bases at J, with 13 bases between. CDR3 length: 13 residues. The CDR3 DNA follows: TGTGCCAGCAGTCGCCATGGACAAAATACGCAGTATTTT. It specifies CASSRHGQNTQYF. The whole variable domain, remainder taken from reference TRBV28 and TRBJ2-3, is DVKVTQSSRYLVKRTGEKVFLECVQDMDHENMFWYRQDPGLGLRLIYFSYDVKMKEKGDIPEGYSVSREKKERFSLILESASTNQTSMYLCASSRHGQNTQYFGPGTRLTVL.

This chain connects TRBV5-1 to TRBJ2-7; 7 bases are a match to TRBD1. The CDR3 loop spans 13 amino acids. Germline V gene lookup returns CDR1 SGHRS and CDR2 YFSETQ. V shed 4 bases and J 6 bases; nucleotides not matched to a gene: 7. The CDR3 sequence: CASSTRTGTEQYF. As DNA, the CDR3 is TGCGCCAGCAGCACCCGGACAGGTACCGAGCAGTACTTC.

To note about this clone: The sample contains more than one DNA sequence encoding this CDR3. The gene calls are TRBV28 and TRBJ1-5; D call uncertain. The V gene lost 8 bases and the J gene lost 7 bases, with 6 bases spanning the gap. The CDR3 consists of 10 residues. Germline V gene lookup returns CDR1 MDHEN and CDR2 SYDVKM. CDR3 in amino acids: CASSGQPQHF. CDR3 bases: TGTGCCAGCTCGGGCCAGCCCCAGCATTTT.

Points on this clone: Other DNA sequences in the same sample also yield this CDR3. The chain links TRBV5-1 to TRBJ2-7; the match to TRBD1 covers 9 bases. The CDR3 runs to 14 residues. The V segment lost 2 bases and the J segment 2 bases; nucleotides outside the gene matches: 2. The germline V gene has CDR1 SGHRS and CDR2 YFSETQ. Here the CDR3 reads CASSFNRGPYEQYF. The CDR3 bases are TGCGCCAGCAGCTTTAACAGGGGGCCCTACGAGCAGTACTTC.

J is TRBJ1-5 and V is TRBV7-9, with D uncertain. The CDR3 extends over 14 amino acids. Trimming shortened V by 1 base and J by 0 bases, and 4 bases separated the two germline ends. The germline V gene encodes CDR1 SEHNR and CDR2 FQNEAQ (reference sequence). DNA for the CDR3: TGTGCCAGCAGCTTAGACACTAGCAATCAGCCCCAGCATTTT. Translated, it gives CASSLDTSNQPQHF.

The chain uses TRBV27 and TRBJ2-1, with D maybe TRBD2 (6 bases). CDR3 length: 18 amino acids. CDR1 is MNHEY and CDR2 is SMNVEV in the germline V gene (reference sequence). The V end was cut by 3 bases, the J end by 4 bases, with 22 bases between. DNA for the CDR3: TGTGCCAGCAGTTTTTCCGGCGTTACGAGCGGGCTTTACAATGAGCAGTTCTTC. Its translation: CASSFSGVTSGLYNEQFF.

V is TRBV19 and J is TRBJ1-1; 9 positions match TRBD1. The CDR3 consists of 15 residues. Germline loops: CDR1 LNHDA, CDR2 SQIVND (reference sequence). The trim removed 3 bases at V and 9 bases at J, leaving 11 bases unmatched. In DNA form, the CDR3 reads TGTGCCAGTAGTATCCGTCAAGGACAGGGGTCTAAAGCTTTCTTT. It encodes CASSIRQGQGSKAFF.

The chain is built from TRBV11-2 and TRBJ2-1, with D maybe TRBD2 (6 bases). The CDR3 is 15 amino acids. V was cut by 6 bases and J by 4 bases, with 16 bases left in between. Germline CDR1 is SGHAT and CDR2 is FQNNGV. The CDR3 DNA reads TGTGCCAGCAGATTGGTCCGGGGGAAATACAATGAGCAGTTCTTC. Its translation is CASRLVRGKYNEQFF.

The chain uses TRBV4-3 and TRBJ2-5; weak D call: TRBD1 (7 bases). Between the trimmed V and J ends, which lost 2 bases and 0 bases, there was a span of 16 bases. CDR3 size: 17 residues. Germline assignment: CDR1 LGHNA and CDR2 YSLEER. The CDR3 spells CASSQLGGAGYQETQYF. The CDR3, as DNA: TGCGCCAGCAGCCAACTAGGGGGCGCGGGGTACCAAGAGACCCAGTACTTC.

The genes are TRBV28 and TRBJ2-5; D may be TRBD1 (6 bases). This CDR3 is built from 15 residues. In germline, CDR1 is MDHEN, CDR2 SYDVKM. V gave up 4 bases and J gave up 2 bases, with 14 bases separating them. This chain's CDR3 is CASSSLTGSQETQYF. As DNA, the CDR3 is TGTGCCAGCAGTTCCTTGACAGGATCACAAGAGACCCAGTACTTC.

The V and J genes are TRBV5-1 and TRBJ2-1; 8 nucleotides match TRBD2. Germline CDR1 reads SGHRS; CDR2 reads YFSETQ. The junction had 17 bases not matched to a gene; V was cut back by 4 bases and J by 8 bases. The CDR3 totals 17 residues. CDR3 coding DNA: TGCGCCAGCAGCGAAGCGGTAGCGGGATTCGGTGGGGATGAGCAGTTCTTC. It is translated as CASSEAVAGFGGDEQFF.

The chain joins TRBV9 to TRBJ2-1; D not resolved. The CDR3 spans 16 residues. CDR1 and CDR2 (germline): SGDLS, YYNGEE. Trimming removed 0 bases at V and 6 bases at J, with 16 bases between. The CDR3 DNA reads TGTGCCAGCAGCGTAGACGGGTCTCTACGGCGCAATGAGCAGTTCTTC. This sequence encodes CASSVDGSLRRNEQFF.

For this clone: Other nucleotide sequences from this sample produce the same CDR3. CDR3 DNA: TGCAGCGCTAGACAGGGCCCCTACGAGCAGTACTTC. This translates into CSARQGPYEQYF. The V and J genes are TRBV29-1 and TRBJ2-7; 7 nucleotides line up with TRBD1. Trimming at V came to 7 bases and at J to 2 bases, leaving 5 bases not matched to a gene. The length of the CDR3 is 12 residues. The V gene's germline CDR1 is SQVTM and CDR2 ANQGSEA.

The rearrangement links TRBV28 to TRBJ1-5, with no clear D. From germline, CDR1 is MDHEN and CDR2 SYDVKM. Trimming took 6 bases from V and 0 from J, leaving 12 bases between them. The CDR3 spans 15 residues. The CDR3 sequence is CASRRDPLSNQPQHF. The CDR3 bases are TGTGCCAGCAGACGAGACCCACTTAGCAATCAGCCCCAGCATTTT.

The chain links TRBV28 to TRBJ1-3; D is possibly TRBD1 (6 bases). CDR3 length: 16 amino acids. V lost 4 bases and J lost 7, with 20 bases in between. The germline V gene has CDR1 MDHEN and CDR2 SYDVKM. The CDR3: CASSYPNRVKANTIYF. CDR3 nucleotides: TGTGCCAGCAGTTACCCCAACAGGGTAAAGGCGAACACCATATATTTT.

The chain joins TRBV2 to TRBJ1-1, with 7 nucleotides matching TRBD1. V was pared by 3 bases and J by 0 bases, with 4 bases of the junction left unmatched. Germline values: CDR1 SNHLY, CDR2 FYNNEI. This CDR3 has 15 residues. The CDR3 DNA sequence: TGTGCCAGCAGTGATCCCGGGACAGTGAACACTGAAGCTTTCTTT. Its translation is CASSDPGTVNTEAFF. Complete variable domain (other parts from reference TRBV2 and TRBJ1-1): EPEVTQTPSHQVTQMGQEVILRCVPISNHLYFYWYRQILGQKVEFLVSFYNNEISEKSEIFDDQFSVERPDGSNFTLKIRSTKLEDSAMYFCASSDPGTVNTEAFFGQGTRLTVV.

This clone occurred once. The rearrangement joins TRBV9 to TRBJ2-2; 7 bases map to TRBD1. Trimming cost V 4 bases and J 6 bases; bases outside gene matches: 6. The CDR3 loop spans 14 amino acids. Germline CDR1 SGDLS, CDR2 YYNGEE. The CDR3 here is CASSIRQGPGELFF. CDR3 coding DNA: TGTGCCAGCAGCATAAGACAGGGCCCCGGGGAGCTGTTTTTT.

This chain uses TRBV28 with TRBJ2-7; TRBD1 matches at 7 bases. Germline CDR1 reads MDHEN; CDR2 reads SYDVKM. The CDR3 sequence is 15 residues long. J lost 4 bases, V lost 5 bases, and 11 bases had no gene match. CDR3 sequence (DNA): TGTGCCAGCAGTCCCCCGACAGGGCTCTTTTACGAGCAGTACTTC. Its protein is CASSPPTGLFYEQYF.

The CDR3 reads CASSSTTGYNYGYTF. The CDR3 nucleotides read TGTGCCAGCAGCTCGACGACAGGGTATAACTATGGCTACACCTTC. The rearrangement links TRBV7-8 to TRBJ1-2; 7 bases fit TRBD1. CDR1 SGHVS and CDR2 FQNEAQ come from the germline V gene. The length of the CDR3 is 15 residues. V shed 4 bases and J 1 base; nucleotides not matched to a gene: 6.

The CDR3 spells CASSVDWGGSSGNTIYF. DNA for the CDR3: TGTGCCAGCAGCGTAGACTGGGGCGGGAGCTCTGGAAACACCATATATTTT. V is TRBV9 and J is TRBJ1-3, with D tentatively TRBD1 (5 bases). Germline CDR1 and CDR2: SGDLS and YYNGEE. The CDR3 runs 17 residues. The V end was cut by 0 bases, the J end by 0 bases, with 13 bases between.

The chain couples TRBV4-3 to TRBJ2-1; possible D gene TRBD1, 5 bases. In germline, CDR1 is LGHNA, CDR2 YSLEER. V lost 3 bases and J 7 bases, leaving 16 bases between the germline ends. This CDR3 spans 15 amino acids. The CDR3, as DNA: TGCGCCAGCAGCCACAAGGGGATAATCCTTAATGAGCAGTTCTTC. Translating gives CASSHKGIILNEQFF.

The J gene is TRBJ1-1, the V gene TRBV19, with D perhaps TRBD1 (6 bases). Germline values: CDR1 LNHDA, CDR2 SQIVND (reference sequence). V was clipped by 6 bases and J by 6 bases, with 26 bases between them. The CDR3 totals 17 residues. The CDR3, as DNA: TGTGCCAGTAGGCCTTTGGGACAAAGGGGGACGATGGCTGAAGCTTTCTTT. Its protein product is CASRPLGQRGTMAEAFF.